This T cell receptor beta chain derives from a study of shared clonotypes between healthy human individuals (dated by TCRdb to the early 2020s). Study-level background: Three men and a couple of women, aged 18 to 49 years, made up the cohort. For each donor, CD4 naive and CD4 memory were each given three plates, CD8 naive was given two plates, and CD8 memory was given one plate. The study deeply sequenced blood TCR repertoires of several healthy adults to estimate repertoire size and the extent of clonotype sharing between individuals. To increase sequencing depth and limit assay-specific biases, different laboratories used diverse techniques to prepare libraries and sequence TCR repertoires. Between about 0.9 and 9 billion PBMCs per donor were obtained by leukapheresis.

Using the deep immunoSEQ assay, TCR CDR3 regions were amplified from genomic DNA by multiplex PCR. Extracted genomic DNA from each cell subset was spread evenly across all wells of several immunoSEQ 96-well plates, with each plate serving as a replicate. Each replicate PCR for sorted subsets received approximately 200 ng genomic DNA, equal to about 30,000 T cell genomes. Purified libraries were quantified with a Qubit 3.0 fluorometer, sized on a Bioanalyzer 2100, and re-quantified with the KAPA Library Quantification kit. Every immunoSEQ 96-well plate was sequenced on a dedicated single-read 150-cycle Illumina NextSeq 550 flow cell. For the original study's pipeline: Because the immunoSEQ output included only junctional sequences and no quality scores, the filtering could not be the same as the filtering used for full-length reads. To assign V/J genes and CDR3, sequences were annotated against IMGT germline references using PyIR, a Python wrapper for IgBLAST v1.9. Reads with weak V/J assignments (E-value above 1e-6), missing CDR3, stop codons, out-of-frame junctions, or ambiguous translated residues were removed. V3J clonotypes were defined as sequences sharing an identical inferred V gene, J gene, and CDR3 amino acid sequence. Percentage overlap between repertoires was calculated by dividing the number of shared unique clonotypes by the size of the smaller repertoire. Richness of each repertoire was evaluated using RTK rarefaction, the Chao1 estimator, and Recon v2.1 estimates of unobserved clonotypes. OLGA was used to compute generation probabilities for all TCRbeta clonotypes that the gDNA method yielded from a few donors. TCRdb's version of the immuneACCESS table is confined to in-frame rearrangements and falls short of the full clone set. An unresolved V gene accounts for under half of the shortfall where checked; the remainder is of unknown origin. V, J and clone size were drawn from that table, and D and trimming were deduced from the DNA. Here the sample has millions of clones; just under 95% occur a single time. 0.85% to 1.3% of the sample is held by the ten biggest clonotypes.

To note about this clone: It lacks a known antigen. Within one base of it there is no much larger clone, and no base qualities were kept.

CD8 naive samples consisted of CD45RO-negative cells that were positively selected for CCR7, yielding a CD45RA+CCR7+ population without TemRA cells. Healthy HIV-negative adults with no recently reported acute infections or vaccinations were included as donors. Only Caucasian adults living in Nashville, Tennessee, USA were represented among the donors. Blood was obtained by leukapheresis, after which PBMCs were separated by Ficoll-Histopaque density gradient centrifugation and cryopreserved in liquid nitrogen vapor phase. Analytical flow cytometry was used to check the purity and quantity of every magnetically sorted T cell population. From each sorted fraction, genomic DNA was isolated and quantified by UV absorbance on a Nanodrop 2000c. General findings and caveats noted by the study authors: The small number of donors limited the genetic and exposure-history diversity represented. Estimated clonotype richness was generally larger for naive than for memory subsets. Across four donors, 4.5% to 6.5% of naive CD4, roughly 3.5% of naive CD8, around 2.5% of memory CD4, and approximately 0.4% of memory CD8 clonotypes were shared. Even with the large sequencing depth, rarefaction of the sorted-subset datasets indicated that sequencing was incomplete. Higher generation probabilities were observed for clonotypes shared by all four sorted-subset donors than for non-shared clonotypes. Pairwise subsampling led to the expectation that sequencing depth would affect the degree of clonotype sharing among donors. Sampling was limited to blood, and TCR repertoires in tissue likely differ from TCR repertoires in blood.

The germline V gene (reference sequence) gives CDR1 as MNHEY and CDR2 as SMNVEV. Ends trimmed: V by 5 bases, J by 2 bases; bases unmatched to a gene: 7. Reading from cysteine to phenylalanine, the CDR3 counts 17 amino acids. The retained sequence is limited to the CDR3, 51 bases, with the frame set at the first base. Sequencing was carried out using naive CD8+ T cells sorted from blood. In light of the paper, this sample's cell subset or site label describes: CD45RA+CCR7+. The chain is made from TRBV27 and TRBJ2-3, and 13 junction bases match TRBD2. The sequence came from a man younger than 35 in good health. The CDR3 region has the sequence CASSPWTSGGYTDTQYF. At the DNA level, the sequence is TGTGCCAGCAGTCCCTGGACTAGCGGGGGTTACACAGATACGCAGTATTTT.